These 16 T cell receptor beta chains were all obtained from the same sample, sequenced in a study of regulatory T cells in long-lasting Graves disease. The time point denotes: newly diagnosed GD, antithyroid drugs for less than 3 months. Researchers made the TCR library from RNA that was extracted from PBMCs. Library construction for TCR beta used iRepertoire HTBI primers and Arm-PCR of CDR3 regions. TCRdb called the multiplex PCR reads again in MiXCR, with one record for every CDR3 protein. The data contain some 500,000 distinct CDR3 sequences, 15% to 20% of them singletons. Another study also made use of these data, one on T cells in Graves' hyperthyroidism and ophthalmopathy.

Sequences were derived from peripheral blood mononuclear cells (PBMCs), sampled at new diagnosis, from a patient treated with antithyroid drugs. Receptor source: a woman aged 40-60 years with Graves disease.

This clonotype was seen only a few times. This rearrangement joins TRBV20-1 to TRBJ2-1, with TRBD2 identical over 10 bases. Germline CDR1 DFQATT, CDR2 SNEGSKA (reference sequence). V was clipped by 5 bases and J by 5 bases; unmatched bases: 6. This CDR3 has 14 residues. DNA for the CDR3: TGCAGTGCTTTGGGGGGGACTAGCGACAATGAGCAGTTCTTC. Translation: CSALGGTSDNEQFF.

V and J are TRBV19 and TRBJ1-3, with D possibly TRBD1 on 5 matching bases. Between the trimmed V and J ends, which lost 0 bases and 2 bases, there was a span of 14 bases. The CDR3 loop spans 17 amino acids. CDR1 is LNHDA, CDR2 SQIVND, per germline (reference sequence). DNA of the CDR3: TGTGCCAGTAGTATAGATTCGCAGGGTTGGCCTGGAAACACCATATATTTT. This codes for CASSIDSQGWPGNTIYF.

This clonotype has at least ten counts. V gene TRBV5-1 combines with J gene TRBJ1-1, with 10 positions matching TRBD1. Looked up from germline, CDR1 is SGHRS and CDR2 is YFSETQ. The CDR3 covers 16 residues. V trimming: 1 base; J trimming: 4 bases; junction bases outside the gene matches: 7. DNA of the CDR3: TGCGCCAGCAGCTTGAATCCTAGGACAGGGGGCACTGAAGCTTTCTTT. Translation gives CASSLNPRTGGTEAFF. Together with reference TRBV5-1 and TRBJ1-1, the CDR3 gives the full variable domain: KAGVTQTPRYLIKTRGQQVTLSCSPISGHRSVSWYQQTPGQGLQFLFEYFSETQRNKGNFPGRFSGRQFSNSRSEMNVSTLELGDSALYLCASSLNPRTGGTEAFFGQGTRLTVV.

This clonotype was detected ten times or more. The chain recombines TRBV12-5 with TRBJ2-5, with TRBD1 identical over 7 bases. The trim removed 2 bases at V and 0 bases at J, leaving 0 bases unmatched. CDR3 length equals 14 residues. Germline V lookup: CDR1 LGHNT, CDR2 FRNRAP. The CDR3 here is CASGLTGDQETQYF. CDR3 DNA sequence: TGTGCTAGTGGTTTGACAGGGGACCAAGAGACCCAGTACTTC.

This clonotype has ten or more counts. The gene calls are TRBV19 and TRBJ2-7; no reliable D call. Germline-derived CDR1 and CDR2 are LNHDA and SQIVND (reference sequence). The CDR3 has 12 amino acids. The germline V and J ends were trimmed by 9 bases and 2 bases, with 11 bases remaining between them. CDR3 nucleotides: TGTGCCAGCAGCTCACGAACCTACGAGCAGTACTTC. It yields the protein CASSSRTYEQYF.

The table lists this clonotype with many counts. DNA for the CDR3: TGCAGTGCAACCGACAACACTGAAGCTTTCTTT. Amino acids: CSATDNTEAFF. This chain links TRBV20-1 with TRBJ1-1; D is unresolved. Trimming pared 6 bases from V and 2 bases from J, leaving 7 bases between. Germline lookup yields CDR1 DFQATT and CDR2 SNEGSKA (reference sequence). The CDR3 totals 11 residues.

This clonotype showed up many times. This rearrangement joins TRBV12-3 or TRBV12-4 to TRBJ1-1; D is unclear. The CDR3 has 13 amino acids. The V end was cut by 3 bases, the J end by 0 bases, with 5 bases between. The CDR3 bases are TGTGCCAGCAGTTTTGTTGTGAACACTGAAGCTTTCTTT. It codes for CASSFVVNTEAFF.

The table lists this clonotype with many counts. The rearrangement joins TRBV5-1 to TRBJ1-2; tentative D call: TRBD1 (6 bases). CDR1 is SGHRS and CDR2 is YFSETQ in the germline V gene. There are 13 residues in the CDR3. V lost 0 bases and J 8 bases, leaving 11 bases between the germline ends. CDR3 protein: CASSLEGGRGYTF. The CDR3, as DNA: TGCGCCAGCAGCTTGGAGGGGGGGCGAGGCTACACCTTC.

This clonotype was found many times. The rearrangement links TRBV13 to TRBJ1-1; 8 bases are shared with TRBD1. The CDR3 totals 14 residues. Trimming took 1 base from V and 9 from J; bases not matched to a gene: 7. The germline V gene has CDR1 PRHDT and CDR2 FYEKMQ (reference sequence). The CDR3 nucleotides read TGTGCCAGCAGCTTAGAGGCAGGGGGCGGCCAAGCTTTCTTT. Translated, it gives CASSLEAGGGQAFF.

At least ten counts were recorded for this clonotype. The chain has TRBV19 and TRBJ1-5; 8 bases are a match to TRBD1. V was clipped by 5 bases and J by 7 bases; unmatched bases: 10. The CDR3 covers 15 residues. Germline assignment: CDR1 LNHDA and CDR2 SQIVND (reference sequence). The CDR3 loop reads CASSPQTGVSQPQHF. DNA of the CDR3: TGTGCCAGTAGTCCTCAGACAGGGGTAAGCCAGCCCCAGCATTTT.

This clonotype was detected a few times. The rearrangement joins TRBV19 to TRBJ1-5, with 7 bases identical to TRBD1. Germline CDR1 is LNHDA and CDR2 is SQIVND (reference sequence). The length of the CDR3 is 15 residues. V dropped 5 bases and J dropped 4; count of bases not matched to a gene: 8. CDR3 region: CASSRGQTQNQPQHF. The DNA for the CDR3 is TGTGCCAGTAGTCGGGGACAGACTCAGAATCAGCCCCAGCATTTT.

This clonotype was seen only a few times. A much larger clone is a single base away; this may be a read error. The gene calls are TRBV12-3 or TRBV12-4 and TRBJ1-2; D is perhaps TRBD1 (6 bases). The V gene lost 2 bases and the J gene lost 1 base, with 8 bases spanning the gap. This CDR3 is 14 amino acids long. CDR3 amino acids: CASSLRTVNYGYTF. The DNA for the CDR3 is TGTGCCAGCAGTTTAAGGACAGTTAACTATGGCTACACCTTC.

The gene calls are TRBV7-2 and TRBJ2-7; D is unresolved. Germline CDR1 is SGHTA and CDR2 is FQGNSA. The length of the CDR3 is 16 residues. The ends were cut back, 0 bases at V and 3 bases at J, with 15 bases in the middle. This CDR3 reads CASSLAPRRVDYEQYF. The CDR3 DNA is TGTGCCAGCAGCTTAGCCCCGCGACGGGTAGACTACGAGCAGTACTTC.

V gene TRBV19 combines with J gene TRBJ2-6, with a possible D match to TRBD1 (5 bases). Trimming took off 8 bases at V and 0 bases at J, with 17 bases between the two ends. There are 17 residues in the CDR3. In germline, CDR1 is LNHDA, CDR2 SQIVND (reference sequence). The CDR3 spells CASEGDYPTSGANVLTF. In nucleotides, the CDR3 is TGTGCCAGTGAAGGGGATTACCCCACCTCTGGGGCCAACGTCCTGACTTTC.

In this sample, this clonotype turned up many times. The chain has TRBV20-1 and TRBJ2-3, with 9 bases identical to TRBD1. The trim removed 5 bases at V and 6 bases at J, leaving 9 bases unmatched. Per germline, CDR1 DFQATT and CDR2 SNEGSKA (reference sequence). The CDR3 spans 14 residues. The CDR3 DNA sequence: TGCAGTGCTTATCCGGGACAGGGTACTGATACGCAGTATTTT. Translating it yields CSAYPGQGTDTQYF.

This clonotype has just a few counts. The chain recombines TRBV5-1 with TRBJ1-2; TRBD1 matches at 7 bases. The CDR3 is 13 amino acids. The germline gives CDR1 SGHRS, CDR2 YFSETQ. Losses at the gene ends were 4 bases for V and 3 bases for J; bases not matched to a gene: 3. The CDR3 reads CASSVTGDYGYTF. As DNA, the CDR3 is TGCGCCAGCAGCGTCACAGGGGACTATGGCTACACCTTC.